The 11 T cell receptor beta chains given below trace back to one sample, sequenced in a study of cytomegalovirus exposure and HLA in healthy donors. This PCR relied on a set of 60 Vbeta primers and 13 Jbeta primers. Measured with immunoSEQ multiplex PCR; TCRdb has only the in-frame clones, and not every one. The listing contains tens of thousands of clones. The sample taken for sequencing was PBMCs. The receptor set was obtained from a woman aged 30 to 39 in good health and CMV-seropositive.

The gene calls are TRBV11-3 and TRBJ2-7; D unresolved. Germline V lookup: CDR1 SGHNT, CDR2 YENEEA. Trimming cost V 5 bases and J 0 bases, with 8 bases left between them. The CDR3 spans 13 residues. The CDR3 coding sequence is TGTGCCAGCAGCACCGAACACTCCTACGAGCAGTACTTC. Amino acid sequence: CASSTEHSYEQYF.

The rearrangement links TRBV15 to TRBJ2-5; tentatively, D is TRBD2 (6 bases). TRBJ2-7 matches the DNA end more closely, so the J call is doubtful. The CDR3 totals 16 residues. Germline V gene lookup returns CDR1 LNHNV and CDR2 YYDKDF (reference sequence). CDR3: CATSRTGSSGAVEQYF. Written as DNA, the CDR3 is TGTGCCACCAGCAGAACGGGGAGTAGCGGAGCAGTCGAGCAGTACTTC.

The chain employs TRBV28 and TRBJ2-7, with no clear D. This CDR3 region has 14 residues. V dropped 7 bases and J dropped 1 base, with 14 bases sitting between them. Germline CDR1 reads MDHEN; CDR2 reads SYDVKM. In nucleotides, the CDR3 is TGTGCCAGCATCCCTGTGGGCAAGTCCTACGAGCAGTACTTC. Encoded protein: CASIPVGKSYEQYF.

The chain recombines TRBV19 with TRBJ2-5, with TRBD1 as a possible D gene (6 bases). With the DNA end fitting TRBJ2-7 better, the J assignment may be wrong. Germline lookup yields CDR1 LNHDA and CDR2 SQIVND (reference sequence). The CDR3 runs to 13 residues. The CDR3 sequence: CASSSGQTYEQYF. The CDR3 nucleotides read TGTGCCAGTAGTTCGGGACAAACCTACGAGCAGTACTTC.

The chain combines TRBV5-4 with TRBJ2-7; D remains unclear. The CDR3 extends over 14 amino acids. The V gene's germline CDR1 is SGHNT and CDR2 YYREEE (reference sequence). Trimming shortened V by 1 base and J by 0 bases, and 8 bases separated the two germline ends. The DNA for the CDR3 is TGTGCCAGCAGCTTGCGTGCGGACTCCTACGAGCAGTACTTC. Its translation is CASSLRADSYEQYF.

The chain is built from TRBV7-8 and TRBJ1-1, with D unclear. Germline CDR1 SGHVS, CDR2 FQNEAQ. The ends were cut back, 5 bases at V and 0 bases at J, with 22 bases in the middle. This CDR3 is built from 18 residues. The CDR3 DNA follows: TGTGCCAGCAGCCCTGCAGAGGACTTAAGGAGATTGAACACTGAAGCTTTCTTT. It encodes CASSPAEDLRRLNTEAFF.

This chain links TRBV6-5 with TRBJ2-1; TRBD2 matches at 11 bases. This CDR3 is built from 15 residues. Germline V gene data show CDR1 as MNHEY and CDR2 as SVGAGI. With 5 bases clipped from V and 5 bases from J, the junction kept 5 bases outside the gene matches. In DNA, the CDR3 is TGTGCCAGCAGTGTTAGCGGGGGGGTCAACAATGAGCAGTTCTTC. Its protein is CASSVSGGVNNEQFF.

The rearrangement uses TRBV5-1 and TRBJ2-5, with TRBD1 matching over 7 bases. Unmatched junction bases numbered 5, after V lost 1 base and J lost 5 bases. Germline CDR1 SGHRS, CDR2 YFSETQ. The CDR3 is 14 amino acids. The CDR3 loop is CASSLKQGTETQYF. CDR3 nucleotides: TGCGCCAGCAGCTTGAAACAGGGGACGGAGACCCAGTACTTC.

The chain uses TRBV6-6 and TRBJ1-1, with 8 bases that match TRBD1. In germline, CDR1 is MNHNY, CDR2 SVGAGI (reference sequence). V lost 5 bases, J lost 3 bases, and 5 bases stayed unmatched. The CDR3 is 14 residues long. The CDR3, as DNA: TGTGCCAGCAGTGCCACACAGGGGGACACTGAAGCTTTCTTT. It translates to CASSATQGDTEAFF.

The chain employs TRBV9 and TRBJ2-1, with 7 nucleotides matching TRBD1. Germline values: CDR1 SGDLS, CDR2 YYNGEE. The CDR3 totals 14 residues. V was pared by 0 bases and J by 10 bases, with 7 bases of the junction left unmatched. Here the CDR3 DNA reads TGTGCCAGCAGCGTAGAATGGGGGACAGCGGAGCAGTTCTTC. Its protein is CASSVEWGTAEQFF. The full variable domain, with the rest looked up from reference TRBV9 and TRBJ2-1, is DSGVTQTPKHLITATGQRVTLRCSPRSGDLSVYWYQQSLDQGLQFLIQYYNGEERAKGNILERFSAQQFPDLHSELNLSSLELGDSALYFCASSVEWGTAEQFFGPGTRLTVL.

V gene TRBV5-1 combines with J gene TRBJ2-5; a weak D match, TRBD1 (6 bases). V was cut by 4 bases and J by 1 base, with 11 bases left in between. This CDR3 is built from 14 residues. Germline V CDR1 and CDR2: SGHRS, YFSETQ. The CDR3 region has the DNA TGCGCCAGCAGCGTGGACAGCCTCCAAGAGACCCAGTACTTC. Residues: CASSVDSLQETQYF.